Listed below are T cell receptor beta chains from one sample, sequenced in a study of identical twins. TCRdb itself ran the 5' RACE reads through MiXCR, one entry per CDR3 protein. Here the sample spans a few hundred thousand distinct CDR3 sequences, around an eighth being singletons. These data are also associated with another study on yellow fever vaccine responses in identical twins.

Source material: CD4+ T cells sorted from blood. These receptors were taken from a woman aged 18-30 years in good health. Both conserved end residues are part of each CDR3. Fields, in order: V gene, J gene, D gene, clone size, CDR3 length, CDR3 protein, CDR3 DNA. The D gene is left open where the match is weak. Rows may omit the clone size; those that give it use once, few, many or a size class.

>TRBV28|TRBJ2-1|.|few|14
CASFTSTGYNEQFF
TGTGCCAGCTTCACTAGTACCGGCTACAATGAGCAGTTCTTC
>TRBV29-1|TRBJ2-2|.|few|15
CSATIGGAVTGELFF
TGCAGCGCGACCATCGGTGGGGCGGTCACCGGGGAGCTGTTTTTT
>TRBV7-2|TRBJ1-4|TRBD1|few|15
CASSSSTGSGEKLFF
TGTGCCAGCAGCTCCTCGACAGGGTCGGGTGAAAAACTGTTTTTT
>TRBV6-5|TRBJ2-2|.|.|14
CASSYAGPTGELFF
TGTGCCAGCAGTTATGCCGGGCCTACCGGGGAGCTGTTTTTT
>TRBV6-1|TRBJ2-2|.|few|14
CASRTAGGTGELFF
TGTGCCAGCCGGACAGCCGGTGGAACCGGGGAGCTGTTTTTT
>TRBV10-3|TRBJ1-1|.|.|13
CAIMSDRDTEAFF
TGTGCCATCATGAGCGACAGAGACACTGAAGCTTTCTTT
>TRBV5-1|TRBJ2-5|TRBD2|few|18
CASSLVGRTSGRQETQYF
TGCGCCAGCAGCTTGGTAGGGCGAACTAGCGGAAGACAAGAGACCCAGTACTTC
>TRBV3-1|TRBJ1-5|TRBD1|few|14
CASSWGQGGEPQHF
TGTGCCAGCAGCTGGGGACAGGGAGGAGAGCCCCAGCATTTT
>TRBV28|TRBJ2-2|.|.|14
CASSLGLAAGELFF
TGTGCCAGCAGTTTAGGTTTGGCAGCCGGGGAGCTGTTTTTT
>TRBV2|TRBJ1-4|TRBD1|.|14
CASSKDRGMEKLFF
TGTGCCAGCAGTAAGGACAGGGGTATGGAAAAACTGTTTTTT
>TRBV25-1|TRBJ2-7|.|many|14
CASGEPGGRYEQYF
TGTGCCAGCGGAGAGCCCGGAGGTCGGTACGAGCAGTACTTC
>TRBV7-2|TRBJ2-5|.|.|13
CASSYIPQETQYF
TGTGCCAGCAGCTATATCCCCCAAGAGACCCAGTACTTC
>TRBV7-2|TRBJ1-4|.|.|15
CASSFVGGLGEKLFF
TGTGCCAGCAGCTTTGTTGGGGGGCTGGGGGAAAAACTGTTTTTT
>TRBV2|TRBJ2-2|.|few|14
CASTEGMRTGELFF
TGTGCCAGCACCGAGGGTATGAGAACCGGGGAGCTGTTTTTT
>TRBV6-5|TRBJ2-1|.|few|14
CASSYSSHGNEQFF
TGTGCCAGCAGTTACTCGAGTCACGGTAATGAGCAGTTCTTC
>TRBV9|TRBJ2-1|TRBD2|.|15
CASSRASGRWNEQFF
TGTGCCAGCAGCCGCGCCAGCGGGAGGTGGAATGAGCAGTTCTTC
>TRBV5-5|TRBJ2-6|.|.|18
CASSSTGLGVAGANVLTF
TGTGCCAGCAGCTCCACGGGACTCGGAGTGGCTGGGGCCAACGTCCTGACTTTC